The next 10 T cell receptor beta chains were all read from a single sample in a study of blood T cell repertoires in COVID-19. TCRdb's table, derived via immunoSEQ multiplex PCR, lists solely in-frame clones and lacks some. The sample includes around 300,000 clones, roughly nine tenths of them seen just once. Sequencing input: peripheral blood. Receptors were obtained from a man aged 45-60 years with acute or convalescent COVID-19.

This clone came up once. The chain employs TRBV9 and TRBJ2-2; 7 bases are shared with TRBD1. Per germline, CDR1 SGDLS and CDR2 YYNGEE. This CDR3 contains 16 residues. V shed 1 base and J 0 bases; nucleotides not matched to a gene: 3. The CDR3 spells CASSVSTGPNTGELFF. Written as DNA, the CDR3 is TGTGCCAGCAGCGTATCGACAGGGCCGAACACCGGGGAGCTGTTTTTT. Based on the CDR3 plus reference TRBV9 and TRBJ2-2, the full variable domain is DSGVTQTPKHLITATGQRVTLRCSPRSGDLSVYWYQQSLDQGLQFLIQYYNGEERAKGNILERFSAQQFPDLHSELNLSSLELGDSALYFCASSVSTGPNTGELFFGEGSRLTVL.

The chain employs TRBV15 and TRBJ1-4; TRBD1 is a possible D gene (5 bases). With 2 bases removed from V and 14 bases from J, the gap between germline ends came to 21 bases. CDR1 and CDR2 from the germline V gene are LNHNV and YYDKDF (reference sequence). The CDR3 extends over 15 amino acids. The CDR3 loop reads CATSRSPPWGGNLFF. The DNA for the CDR3 is TGTGCCACCAGCAGAAGTCCTCCGTGGGGCGGGAACCTGTTTTTT.

The rearrangement links TRBV3-1 (or the pseudogene TRBV3-2) to TRBJ1-3, with 8 bases matching TRBD1. Germline CDR1 is LGHDT and CDR2 is YNNKEL (reference sequence). The CDR3 is 17 amino acids. Trimming at V came to 3 bases and at J to 0 bases, leaving 7 bases not matched to a gene. CDR3 sequence reads: CASSQDRAVYSGNTIYF. For the CDR3, the DNA is TGTGCCAGCAGCCAGGACAGGGCGGTTTACTCTGGAAACACCATATATTTT.

The rearrangement uses TRBV6-2 or TRBV6-3 and TRBJ2-3; D is unclear. The length of the CDR3 is 14 residues. Germline assignment: CDR1 MNHEY and CDR2 SVGEGT. V gave up 4 bases and J gave up 0 bases, with 8 bases separating them. The CDR3 reads CASSLLSSTDTQYF. As DNA, the CDR3 is TGTGCCAGCAGTTTACTCTCCAGCACAGATACGCAGTATTTT.

The genes are TRBV7-9 and TRBJ1-1; no definite D call. The CDR3 totals 12 residues. Germline CDR1 reads SEHNR; CDR2 reads FQNEAQ (reference sequence). With 7 bases removed from V and 6 bases from J, the gap between germline ends came to 12 bases. The DNA for the CDR3 is TGTGCCAGCACCCCCGGAGGGCCTGAAGCTTTCTTT. Translating it yields CASTPGGPEAFF.

Only a few counts were recorded for this clone. The chain links TRBV11-2 to TRBJ2-7, with D perhaps TRBD1 (5 bases). V was shortened by 0 bases and J by 2 bases, with 11 bases between the two germline ends. Germline loops: CDR1 SGHAT, CDR2 FQNNGV. This CDR3 contains 15 residues. CDR3 nucleotide sequence: TGTGCCAGCAGCTTAGATTTCGACAGAGCCTACGAGCAGTACTTC. Residues: CASSLDFDRAYEQYF.

A note on this clone: Other DNA sequences of this sample code for an identical CDR3. V and J are TRBV3-1 (or the pseudogene TRBV3-2) and TRBJ2-7; TRBD1 matches 9 bases. Germline V gene sequence: CDR1 LGHDT, CDR2 YNNKEL (reference sequence). The CDR3 is 14 residues long. The junction had 1 base not matched to a gene; V was cut back by 1 base and J by 3 bases. The CDR3 reads CASSQGTGDYEQYF. The CDR3 DNA sequence: TGTGCCAGCAGCCAAGGGACAGGGGACTACGAGCAGTACTTC.

The chain has TRBV13 and TRBJ1-1, with D possibly matching TRBD1 (5 bases). CDR3 size: 13 residues. Germline V lookup: CDR1 PRHDT, CDR2 FYEKMQ (reference sequence). Trimming cost V 0 bases and J 8 bases, with 10 bases left between them. The chain's CDR3 is CASSLGDRQEAFF. DNA of the CDR3: TGTGCCAGCAGCTTAGGAGACCGACAGGAAGCTTTCTTT.

V is TRBV10-3 and J is TRBJ1-2; 9 bases align to TRBD1. The CDR3 loop spans 16 amino acids. The trim removed 0 bases at V and 8 bases at J, leaving 10 bases unmatched. Germline loops: CDR1 ENHRY, CDR2 SYGVKD. The CDR3 region has the DNA TGTGCCATCAGTGAGTCGGACAGGGGCCCCATCATGGGCTACACCTTC. Encoded protein: CAISESDRGPIMGYTF.

The chain employs TRBV7-9 and TRBJ2-2; no firm D call. This CDR3 has 14 amino acids. The V gene's germline CDR1 is SEHNR and CDR2 FQNEAQ (reference sequence). Trimming removed 1 base at V and 5 bases at J, with 8 bases between. This CDR3 is CASSLGARTGELFF. Here the CDR3 DNA reads TGTGCCAGCAGCTTAGGGGCTCGGACCGGGGAGCTGTTTTTT. Filled out from reference TRBV7-9 and TRBJ2-2, the complete variable domain reads DTGVSQNPRHKITKRGQNVTFRCDPISEHNRLYWYRQTLGQGPEFLTYFQNEAQLEKSRLLSDRFSAERPKGSFSTLEIQRTEQGDSAMYLCASSLGARTGELFFGEGSRLTVL.